The 25 T cell receptor beta chains presented below share a single source sample, sequenced in a study of T cell changes during pregnancy in multiple sclerosis. The table came from immunoSEQ multiplex PCR; TCRdb's copy has only in-frame clones and leaves some out. Here the sample spans some 69,000 clones, 90% being singletons. The specimen comprised peripheral blood, sampled in the second trimester of pregnancy. Receptor source: a female donor in good health, enrolled as a control in a pregnancy study.

The genes are TRBV27 and TRBJ2-1; 9 positions match TRBD2. This CDR3 is built from 16 residues. The germline V gene has CDR1 MNHEY and CDR2 SMNVEV (reference sequence). Trimming took 4 bases from V and 5 from J; bases not matched to a gene: 9. As DNA, the CDR3 is TGTGCCAGCAGTTCCCTTCTAGCGGGACCCAACAATGAGCAGTTCTTC. Its protein is CASSSLLAGPNNEQFF.

The chain joins TRBV11-2 to TRBJ2-5; 7 bases are a match to TRBD1. Trimming removed 1 base from V and 1 base from J; junction bases left unmatched: 9. This CDR3 is 17 amino acids long. Germline CDR1 and CDR2: SGHAT and FQNNGV. The CDR3 DNA follows: TGTGCCAGCAGCTTAGGGTCAGGGGGTTTCATCCAAGAGACCCAGTACTTC. The encoded protein is CASSLGSGGFIQETQYF. Full variable domain (outside the CDR3, taken from reference TRBV11-2 and TRBJ2-5): EAGVAQSPRYKIIEKRQSVAFWCNPISGHATLYWYQQILGQGPKLLIQFQNNGVVDDSQLPKDRFSAERLKGVDSTLKIQPAKLEDSAVYLCASSLGSGGFIQETQYFGPGTRLLVL.

This clone was detected once. J is TRBJ1-1 and V is TRBV19; the match to TRBD1 covers 8 bases. There are 15 residues in the CDR3. Germline CDR1 LNHDA, CDR2 SQIVND (reference sequence). The J segment lost 0 bases and the V segment lost 7 bases, leaving 7 bases of the junction unmatched. CDR3 residues: CASTTGQGLNTEAFF. DNA of the CDR3: TGTGCCAGTACCACCGGACAGGGCCTGAACACTGAAGCTTTCTTT.

The chain carries TRBV27 and TRBJ2-1, with 11 bases that match TRBD2. Germline V gives CDR1 MNHEY, CDR2 SMNVEV (reference sequence). CDR3 size: 15 residues. Trimming cost V 4 bases and J 8 bases; bases outside gene matches: 7. CDR3 in amino acids: CASSSLAGGPHEQFF. The CDR3, as DNA: TGTGCCAGCAGTTCATTAGCGGGAGGGCCCCATGAGCAGTTCTTC.

This chain joins TRBV9 and TRBJ1-1; D is perhaps TRBD1 (5 bases). The CDR3 runs 15 residues. Between the trimmed V and J ends, which lost 4 bases and 1 base, there was a span of 14 bases. Per the germline V gene, CDR1 is SGDLS and CDR2 is YYNGEE. CDR3 region: CASSLTGVKNTEAFF. Written as DNA, the CDR3 is TGTGCCAGCAGCCTGACGGGGGTCAAGAACACTGAAGCTTTCTTT.

The table lists this clone with a count of one. The chain combines TRBV14 with TRBJ2-7, with TRBD1 identical over 9 bases. Losses at the gene ends were 2 bases for V and 2 bases for J; bases not matched to a gene: 7. The V gene's germline CDR1 is SGHDN and CDR2 FVKESK. The CDR3 extends over 16 amino acids. The CDR3 reads CASSQFPGQGAYEQYF. The CDR3 DNA is TGTGCCAGCAGCCAATTTCCGGGACAGGGAGCCTACGAGCAGTACTTC.

In this sample, this clone turned up once. V usage is TRBV2 and J usage is TRBJ1-3; 7 bases are a match to TRBD1. Germline values: CDR1 SNHLY, CDR2 FYNNEI. V was clipped by 6 bases and J by 0 bases; unmatched bases: 2. The CDR3 loop spans 14 amino acids. The CDR3 loop reads CASRGTVSGNTIYF. The CDR3 DNA reads TGTGCCAGCAGAGGGACAGTCTCTGGAAACACCATATATTTT.

The chain has TRBV20-1 and TRBJ2-3, with unresolved D. The CDR3 runs 11 residues. V dropped 6 bases and J dropped 2 bases, with 6 bases sitting between them. CDR1 and CDR2 from the germline V gene are DFQATT and SNEGSKA (reference sequence). The CDR3 spells CSATYTDTQYF. DNA for the CDR3: TGCAGTGCAACTTACACAGATACGCAGTATTTT.

The rearrangement joins TRBV7-6 to TRBJ2-5, with D possibly matching TRBD2 (6 bases). Looked up from germline, CDR1 is SGHVS and CDR2 is FNYEAQ. Trimming shortened V by 5 bases and J by 5 bases, and 18 bases separated the two germline ends. CDR3 length: 15 amino acids. In DNA, the CDR3 is TGTGCCAGCAGCGGGGAGGTGGTAAACATGGAGACCCAGTACTTC. It is translated as CASSGEVVNMETQYF.

The gene calls are TRBV28 and TRBJ2-1; 11 bases are shared with TRBD2. The V gene end was trimmed by 8 bases and the J gene end by 9 bases; junction bases not matched to a gene: 9. CDR1 and CDR2 from the germline V gene are MDHEN and SYDVKM. The CDR3 is made up of 14 amino acids. CDR3 sequence reads: CASLGLAEGPEQFF. The CDR3 DNA follows: TGTGCCAGCTTGGGACTAGCGGAGGGGCCTGAGCAGTTCTTC.

This chain's CDR3 is CASSPRTGEFANYGYTF. Here the CDR3 DNA reads TGCGCCAGCAGCCCTAGGACAGGGGAATTCGCTAACTATGGCTACACCTTC. The V gene is TRBV5-1, the J gene TRBJ1-2; TRBD1 agrees at 9 bases. V trimming: 4 bases; J trimming: 0 bases; junction bases outside the gene matches: 10. This CDR3 is 17 amino acids long. Germline V gene data show CDR1 as SGHRS and CDR2 as YFSETQ.

V usage is TRBV10-3 and J usage is TRBJ2-5; D is ambiguous. Trimming shortened V by 3 bases and J by 2 bases, and 4 bases separated the two germline ends. This CDR3 region has 12 residues. The V gene's germline CDR1 is ENHRY and CDR2 SYGVKD. CDR3 sequence: CAISDLQETQYF. In nucleotides, the CDR3 is TGTGCCATCAGTGATCTACAAGAGACCCAGTACTTC.

CDR3 sequence: CASSLVGQSNTF. The CDR3 DNA sequence: TGCGCCAGCAGCTTGGTGGGACAGAGTAACACCTTC. The J gene is TRBJ1-2, the V gene TRBV5-1; 7 bases align to TRBD1. The CDR3 sequence is 12 residues long. CDR1 is SGHRS and CDR2 is YFSETQ in the germline V gene. Trimming took 0 bases from V and 12 from J; bases not matched to a gene: 5. Supplemented by reference TRBV5-1 and TRBJ1-2, the full variable domain reads KAGVTQTPRYLIKTRGQQVTLSCSPISGHRSVSWYQQTPGQGLQFLFEYFSETQRNKGNFPGRFSGRQFSNSRSEMNVSTLELGDSALYLCASSLVGQSNTFGSGTRLTVV.

This chain joins TRBV11-2 and TRBJ2-5; 8 bases line up with TRBD2. The CDR3 is made up of 15 amino acids. Trimming at V came to 1 base and at J to 5 bases, leaving 6 bases not matched to a gene. Germline-derived CDR1 and CDR2 are SGHAT and FQNNGV. The chain's CDR3 is CASSLAGGRFETQYF. CDR3 nucleotide sequence: TGTGCCAGCAGCTTAGCGGGGGGGCGTTTTGAGACCCAGTACTTC.

In DNA, the CDR3 is TGTGCCAGCAGTTTAGGTAGCCATAGCAATCAGCCCCAGCATTTT. Its translation is CASSLGSHSNQPQHF. V and J are TRBV28 and TRBJ1-5; no firm D call. CDR1 and CDR2 from the germline V gene are MDHEN and SYDVKM. There are 15 residues in the CDR3. V was pared by 2 bases and J by 0 bases, with 8 bases between.

This chain joins TRBV7-8 and TRBJ1-5, with 7 bases that match TRBD1. The CDR3 is 19 residues long. Per the germline V gene, CDR1 is SGHVS and CDR2 is FQNEAQ. The J segment lost 0 bases and the V segment lost 1 base, leaving 12 bases of the junction unmatched. The CDR3 loop is CASSLGLGTVVYSNQPQHF. The CDR3 coding sequence is TGTGCCAGCAGCTTAGGCCTGGGGACAGTAGTTTATAGCAATCAGCCCCAGCATTTT.

The J gene is TRBJ2-1, the V gene TRBV2; 9 nucleotides agree with TRBD2. Germline CDR1 reads SNHLY; CDR2 reads FYNNEI. This CDR3 spans 14 amino acids. The ends lost 6 bases at V and 10 bases at J; junction bases unmatched: 10. The CDR3 loop reads CASSLRTSALEQFF. In DNA, the CDR3 is TGTGCCAGCAGCCTGCGGACTAGCGCACTAGAGCAGTTCTTC. Combining the CDR3 with reference TRBV2 and TRBJ2-1 gives the whole variable domain EPEVTQTPSHQVTQMGQEVILRCVPISNHLYFYWYRQILGQKVEFLVSFYNNEISEKSEIFDDQFSVERPDGSNFTLKIRSTKLEDSAMYFCASSLRTSALEQFFGPGTRLTVL.

The J gene is TRBJ1-4, the V gene TRBV28, with D perhaps matching TRBD1 (6 bases). The V gene lost 4 bases and the J gene lost 5 bases, with 17 bases spanning the gap. The CDR3 extends over 16 amino acids. Germline CDR1 MDHEN, CDR2 SYDVKM. The CDR3 loop is CASSSYEGDGNEKLFF. Here the CDR3 DNA reads TGTGCCAGCAGTTCTTACGAGGGGGACGGAAATGAAAAACTGTTTTTT.

This clone occurred a few times. The chain uses TRBV28 and TRBJ1-3; 7 bases are a match to TRBD1. The germline V gene encodes CDR1 MDHEN and CDR2 SYDVKM. The CDR3 covers 15 residues. The ends lost 6 bases at V and 4 bases at J; junction bases unmatched: 9. The CDR3 sequence is CASRALGGAGNTIYF. The CDR3 DNA is TGTGCCAGCAGGGCCCTAGGGGGCGCGGGAAACACCATATATTTT.

The rearrangement joins TRBV7-6 to TRBJ1-4; D possibly corresponds to TRBD1 (5 bases). Germline CDR1 SGHVS, CDR2 FNYEAQ. CDR3 length: 14 residues. V was trimmed by 3 bases and J by 1 base, leaving 6 bases between them. Here the CDR3 DNA reads TGTGCCAGCAGCTTGACAGTAACTAATGAAAAACTGTTTTTT. Translating gives CASSLTVTNEKLFF.

With regard to this clone: Other DNA variants within this sample encode the same CDR3. The CDR3 nucleotides read TGTGCCAGCAGTTTTACATCCTACGAGCAGTACTTC. Its protein product is CASSFTSYEQYF. The gene calls are TRBV28 and TRBJ2-7; D ambiguous. V was trimmed by 3 bases and J by 1 base, leaving 4 bases between them. The CDR3 contains 12 residues. Germline-derived CDR1 and CDR2 are MDHEN and SYDVKM.

As DNA, the CDR3 is TGTGCCAGTAGTGATTGGGACAGGGTTGGTGAAGCTTTCTTT. Amino acid sequence: CASSDWDRVGEAFF. The chain recombines TRBV19 with TRBJ1-1; TRBD1 aligns across 9 bases. Germline loops: CDR1 LNHDA, CDR2 SQIVND (reference sequence). The CDR3 is 14 residues long. V lost 5 bases, J lost 7 bases, and 8 bases stayed unmatched.

The chain has TRBV19 and TRBJ1-5; no definite D call. V lost 3 bases, J lost 0 bases, and 12 bases lay in between. CDR1 is LNHDA, CDR2 SQIVND, per germline (reference sequence). This CDR3 contains 16 residues. CDR3 DNA sequence: TGTGCCAGTAGTATCGGAGATAGGTATAGCAATCAGCCCCAGCATTTT. It encodes CASSIGDRYSNQPQHF.

In regard to this clone: This sample also contains other DNA sequences that code for the same CDR3. The chain links TRBV28 to TRBJ1-1, with a weak D call TRBD1 (5 bases). The CDR3 totals 13 residues. With 2 bases removed from V and 1 base from J, the gap between germline ends came to 5 bases. Germline V gene lookup returns CDR1 MDHEN and CDR2 SYDVKM. CDR3 protein: CASSLQGNTEAFF. The DNA of the CDR3 is TGTGCCAGCAGTTTACAGGGGAACACTGAAGCTTTCTTT. The full variable domain, with the rest looked up from reference TRBV28 and TRBJ1-1, is DVKVTQSSRYLVKRTGEKVFLECVQDMDHENMFWYRQDPGLGLRLIYFSYDVKMKEKGDIPEGYSVSREKKERFSLILESASTNQTSMYLCASSLQGNTEAFFGQGTRLTVV.

V is TRBV6-4 and J is TRBJ1-6; 10 bases line up with TRBD1. The trim removed 3 bases at V and 9 bases at J, leaving 2 bases unmatched. The CDR3 is made up of 14 amino acids. Germline V gene sequence: CDR1 MRHNA, CDR2 SNTAGT. As DNA, the CDR3 is TGTGCCAGCAGTGAGGGACAGGGGAGTTCACCCCTCCACTTT. Translation gives CASSEGQGSSPLHF.